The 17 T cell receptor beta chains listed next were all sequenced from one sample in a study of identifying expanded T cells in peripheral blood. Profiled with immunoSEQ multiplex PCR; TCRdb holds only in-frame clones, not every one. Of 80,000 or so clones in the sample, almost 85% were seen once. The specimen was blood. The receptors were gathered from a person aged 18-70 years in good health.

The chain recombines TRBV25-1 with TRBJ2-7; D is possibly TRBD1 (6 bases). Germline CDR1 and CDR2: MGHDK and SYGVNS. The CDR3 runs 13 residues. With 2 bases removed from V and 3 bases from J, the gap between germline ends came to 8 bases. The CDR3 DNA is TGTGCCAGCAGTGAAACGGGACACTACGAGCAGTACTTC. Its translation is CASSETGHYEQYF.

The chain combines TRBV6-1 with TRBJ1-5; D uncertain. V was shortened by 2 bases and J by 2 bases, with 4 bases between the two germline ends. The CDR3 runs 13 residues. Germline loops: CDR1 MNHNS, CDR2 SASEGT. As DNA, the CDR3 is TGTGCCAGCAGTGAACAGGGCAATCAGCCCCAGCATTTT. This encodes CASSEQGNQPQHF.

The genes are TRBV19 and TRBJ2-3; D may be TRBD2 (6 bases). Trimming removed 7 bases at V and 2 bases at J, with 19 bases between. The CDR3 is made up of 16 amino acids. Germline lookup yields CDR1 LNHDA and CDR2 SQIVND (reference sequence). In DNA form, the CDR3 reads TGTGCCAGTAATCCAATCCTGACTAGTACCACAGATACGCAGTATTTT. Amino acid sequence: CASNPILTSTTDTQYF.

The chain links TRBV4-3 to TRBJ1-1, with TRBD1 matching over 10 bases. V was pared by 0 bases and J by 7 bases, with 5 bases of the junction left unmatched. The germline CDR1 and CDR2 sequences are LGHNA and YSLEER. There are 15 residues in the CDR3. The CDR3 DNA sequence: TGCGCCAGCAGCCAAGATGTCCGGGACAGGGGTGAAGCTTTCTTT. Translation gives CASSQDVRDRGEAFF.

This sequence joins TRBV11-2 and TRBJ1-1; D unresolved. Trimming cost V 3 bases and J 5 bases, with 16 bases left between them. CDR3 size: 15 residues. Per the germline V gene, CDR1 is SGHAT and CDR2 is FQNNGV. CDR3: CASSFPPSSGTEAFF. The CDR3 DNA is TGTGCCAGCAGCTTTCCCCCGTCGTCGGGGACTGAAGCTTTCTTT.

The CDR3 bases are TGTGCAACCCACCTAGCGGGAATGAACAATGAGCAGTTCTTC. It specifies CATHLAGMNNEQFF. This chain uses TRBV11-2 with TRBJ2-1; 9 nucleotides match TRBD2. Germline-derived CDR1 and CDR2 are SGHAT and FQNNGV. CDR3 size: 14 residues.

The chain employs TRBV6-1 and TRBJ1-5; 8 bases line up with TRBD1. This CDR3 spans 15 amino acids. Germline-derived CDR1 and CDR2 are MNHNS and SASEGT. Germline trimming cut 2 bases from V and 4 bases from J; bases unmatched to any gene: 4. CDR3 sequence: CASSELWTGNQPQHF. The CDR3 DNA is TGTGCCAGCAGTGAACTCTGGACAGGGAATCAGCCCCAGCATTTT.

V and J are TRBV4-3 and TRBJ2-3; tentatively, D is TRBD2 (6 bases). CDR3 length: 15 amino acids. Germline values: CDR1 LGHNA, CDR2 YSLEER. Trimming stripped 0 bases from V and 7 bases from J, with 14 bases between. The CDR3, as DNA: TGCGCCAGCAGCCAAGATGGGGCGGGGTCAAATACGCAGTATTTT. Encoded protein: CASSQDGAGSNTQYF.

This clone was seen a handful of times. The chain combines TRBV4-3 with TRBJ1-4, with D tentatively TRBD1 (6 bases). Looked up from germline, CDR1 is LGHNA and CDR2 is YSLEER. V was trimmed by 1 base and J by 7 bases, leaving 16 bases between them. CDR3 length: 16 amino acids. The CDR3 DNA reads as TGCGCCAGCAGCCAAGTGGGGGCGGGAGGAGTTGAAAAACTGTTTTTT. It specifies CASSQVGAGGVEKLFF.

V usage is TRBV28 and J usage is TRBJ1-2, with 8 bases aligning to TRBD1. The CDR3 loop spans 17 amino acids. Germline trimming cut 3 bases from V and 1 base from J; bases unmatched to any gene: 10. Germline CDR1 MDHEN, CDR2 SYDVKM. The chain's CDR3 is CASSFIDRGNRNYGYTF. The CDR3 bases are TGTGCCAGCAGTTTCATAGACAGGGGAAATCGTAACTATGGCTACACCTTC.

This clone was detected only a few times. The CDR3 nucleotides are TGTGCCAGCAGTATCGGGCCAGCCTACGAGCAGTACTTC. Translating gives CASSIGPAYEQYF. The chain couples TRBV28 to TRBJ2-7; D is uncertain. Trimming shortened V by 5 bases and J by 2 bases, and 10 bases separated the two germline ends. CDR3 length: 13 residues. Germline CDR1 reads MDHEN; CDR2 reads SYDVKM.

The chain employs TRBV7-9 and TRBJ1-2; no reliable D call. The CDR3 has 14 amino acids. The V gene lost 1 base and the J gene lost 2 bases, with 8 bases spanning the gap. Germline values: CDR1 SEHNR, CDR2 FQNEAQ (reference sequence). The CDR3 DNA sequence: TGTGCCAGCAGCTTAGGAGAGAGCAACTATGGCTACACCTTC. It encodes CASSLGESNYGYTF.

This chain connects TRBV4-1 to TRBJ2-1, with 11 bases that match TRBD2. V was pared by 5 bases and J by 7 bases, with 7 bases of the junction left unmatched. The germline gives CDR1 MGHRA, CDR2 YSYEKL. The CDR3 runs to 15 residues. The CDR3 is CASSSLAGVGNEQFF. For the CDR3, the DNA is TGCGCCAGCAGCTCACTAGCGGGAGTAGGGAATGAGCAGTTCTTC.

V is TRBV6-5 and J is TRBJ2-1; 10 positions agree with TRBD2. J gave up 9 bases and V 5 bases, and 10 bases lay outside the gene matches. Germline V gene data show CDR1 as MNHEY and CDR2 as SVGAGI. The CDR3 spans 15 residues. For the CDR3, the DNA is TGTGCCAGCAGTCCCCAAGCGGGAGGGCCGGTTGAGCAGTTCTTC. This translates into CASSPQAGGPVEQFF.

Written as DNA, the CDR3 is TGTGCCAGCAGCCTGGGACAGGGCGGCGGGGGAAATGAGCAGTTCTTC. Protein: CASSLGQGGGGNEQFF. The rearrangement uses TRBV5-4 and TRBJ2-1, with 9 positions matching TRBD1. CDR1 is SGHNT and CDR2 is YYREEE in the germline V gene (reference sequence). The CDR3 contains 16 residues. Germline trimming cut 4 bases from V and 7 bases from J; bases unmatched to any gene: 12.

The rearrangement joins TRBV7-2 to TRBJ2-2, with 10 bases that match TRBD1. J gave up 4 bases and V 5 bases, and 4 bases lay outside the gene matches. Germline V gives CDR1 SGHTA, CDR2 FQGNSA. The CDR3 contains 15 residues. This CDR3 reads CASSPRTGGTGELFF. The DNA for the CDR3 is TGTGCCAGCAGCCCCCGGACAGGGGGCACCGGGGAGCTGTTTTTT.

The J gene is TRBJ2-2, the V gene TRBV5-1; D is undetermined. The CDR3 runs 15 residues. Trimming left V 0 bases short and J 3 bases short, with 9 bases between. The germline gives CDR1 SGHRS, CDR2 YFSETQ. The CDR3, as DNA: TGCGCCAGCAGCTTGGTGGCAGCAGACACCGGGGAGCTGTTTTTT. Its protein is CASSLVAADTGELFF.